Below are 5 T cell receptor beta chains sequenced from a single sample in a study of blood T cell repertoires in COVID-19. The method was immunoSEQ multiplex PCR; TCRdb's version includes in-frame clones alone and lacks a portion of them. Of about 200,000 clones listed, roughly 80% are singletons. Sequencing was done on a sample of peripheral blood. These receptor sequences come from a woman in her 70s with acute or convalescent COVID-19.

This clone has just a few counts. The CDR3 DNA reads TGTGCCAGCAGTTACCACAGGCTGGGCGAGCAGTACTTC. This gives the protein CASSYHRLGEQYF. V is TRBV6-6 and J is TRBJ2-7; a possible D gene is TRBD1 (5 bases). The germline V gene encodes CDR1 MNHNY and CDR2 SVGAGI (reference sequence). The CDR3 has 13 amino acids. The germline V and J ends were trimmed by 2 bases and 6 bases, with 11 bases remaining between them.

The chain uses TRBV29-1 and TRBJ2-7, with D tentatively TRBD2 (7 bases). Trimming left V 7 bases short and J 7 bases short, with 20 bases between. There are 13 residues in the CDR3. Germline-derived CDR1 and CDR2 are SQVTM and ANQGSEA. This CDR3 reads CSALGGGLVEQYF. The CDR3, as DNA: TGCAGCGCCCTAGGGGGAGGACTAGTAGAGCAGTACTTC.

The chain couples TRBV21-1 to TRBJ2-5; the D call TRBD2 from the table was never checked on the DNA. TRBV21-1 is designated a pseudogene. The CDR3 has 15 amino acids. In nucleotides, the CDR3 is TGTGCCAGCTCGGAGGCTAGCGGGGGTCCGGGGACCCAGTACTTC. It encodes CASSEASGGPGTQYF.

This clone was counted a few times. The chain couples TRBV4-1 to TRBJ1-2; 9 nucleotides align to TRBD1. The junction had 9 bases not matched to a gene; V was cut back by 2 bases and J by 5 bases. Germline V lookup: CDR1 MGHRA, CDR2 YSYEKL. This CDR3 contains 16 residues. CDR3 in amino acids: CASSQSWDRDEYGYTF. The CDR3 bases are TGCGCCAGCAGCCAATCTTGGGACAGGGATGAATATGGCTACACCTTC.

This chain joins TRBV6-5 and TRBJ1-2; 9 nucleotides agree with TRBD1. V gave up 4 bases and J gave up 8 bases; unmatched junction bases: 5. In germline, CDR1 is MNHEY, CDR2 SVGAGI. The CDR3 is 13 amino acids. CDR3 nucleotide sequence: TGTGCCAGCAGTTTGGGACAGGGATTAGGCTACACCTTC. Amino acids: CASSLGQGLGYTF.